This TCR beta chain was recovered during a study of blood T cell repertoires in COVID-19. The wider study: COVID-19 samples collected from the United States, Italy and Spain covered acute and convalescent phases.

CDR3 size: 15 residues. CDR1 is MNHNS and CDR2 is SASEGT in the germline V gene. The V and J ends lost 1 base and 6 bases respectively, with 16 bases between them. In the study's own analysis: Nucleated cell number was recorded as an estimate derived from reference gene primer amplification. Profiled with immunoSEQ multiplex PCR; TCRdb holds only in-frame clones, not every one. Clone size and the V and J calls come from that table; the DNA yielded D and trimming. The table shows 300,000 to 400,000 clones, with around 90% occurring only once. The chain is built from TRBV6-1 and TRBJ2-7; perhaps TRBD1 as D (5 bases). Material for sequencing was peripheral blood. This TCR came from a middle-aged man with active or convalescent COVID-19. The chain's CDR3 is CASSEGQNSFSEQYF. CDR3 DNA sequence: TGTGCCAGCAGTGAAGGACAGAATTCTTTCTCCGAGCAGTACTTC.